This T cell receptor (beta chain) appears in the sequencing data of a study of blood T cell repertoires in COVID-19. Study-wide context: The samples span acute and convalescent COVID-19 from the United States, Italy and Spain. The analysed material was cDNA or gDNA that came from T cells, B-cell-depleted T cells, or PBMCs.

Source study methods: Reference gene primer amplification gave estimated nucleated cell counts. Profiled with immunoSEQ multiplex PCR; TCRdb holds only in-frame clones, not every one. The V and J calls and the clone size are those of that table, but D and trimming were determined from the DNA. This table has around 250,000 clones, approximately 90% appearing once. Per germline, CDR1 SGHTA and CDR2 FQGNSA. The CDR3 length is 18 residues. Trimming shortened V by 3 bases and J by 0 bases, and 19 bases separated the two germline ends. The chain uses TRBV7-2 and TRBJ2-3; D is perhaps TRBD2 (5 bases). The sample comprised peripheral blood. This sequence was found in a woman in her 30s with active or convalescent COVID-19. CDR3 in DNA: TGTGCCAGCAGCTTTAGGACTTCCCACGGGATAAGCACAGATACGCAGTATTTT. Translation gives CASSFRTSHGISTDTQYF.